These T cell receptor beta chains were read from a single sample in a study of vaccination effects on CD4 cells after COVID-19. These receptors have no known antigen. The table came from immunoSEQ multiplex PCR; TCRdb's copy has only in-frame clones and leaves some out. The sample has around 66,000 clones; about 71% are singletons. Material: CD4+ T cells from PBMCs cultured with HCoV-OC43 spike peptides, obtained before COVID-19 vaccination. These receptors originate from a human donor who received a COVID-19 vaccine. Each CDR3 is given with its conserved first and last residue. D genes are given only for firm matches. Size is stated for part of the rows, as once, few or many counts, or as a class when the clone is expanded.

v_gene,d_gene,j_gene,abundance,CDR3nt,CDR3aa
TRBV5-1,.,TRBJ2-3,.,TGCGCCAGCAGCACAGACCGACCGGGGACAGATACGCAGTATTTT,CASSTDRPGTDTQYF
TRBV27,TRBD1,TRBJ1-4,medium-sized,TGTGCCAGCAGTTTATTTGGGACAGGGCGTGAAAAACTGTTTTTT,CASSLFGTGREKLFF
TRBV6-6,TRBD2,TRBJ2-2,.,TGTGCCAGCAGTCAGGGACTAGCGGGGGGGCGGACCGGGGAGCTGTTTTTT,CASSQGLAGGRTGELFF
TRBV2,.,TRBJ1-5,.,TGTGCCAGCTCCGGGGACGGAGGGAATCAGCCCCAGCATTTT,CASSGDGGNQPQHF
TRBV9,TRBD1,TRBJ1-2,.,TGTGCCAGCAGCGTAGGGGGCCAGGGGGCTTGGGGCTACACCTTC,CASSVGGQGAWGYTF
TRBV30,.,TRBJ1-1,.,TGTGCCTGGAGTGGCGCATCGAACACTGAAGCTTTCTTT,CAWSGASNTEAFF
TRBV5-1,TRBD2,TRBJ2-3,.,TGCGCCAGCAGCCCGGGCATCGCGGGGGGCTTCTCTTTTAGCACAGATACGCAGTATTTT,CASSPGIAGGFSFSTDTQYF
TRBV19,.,TRBJ2-5,.,TGTGCCAGTAGTATAGCGGACTACCCGCAAGAGACCCAGTACTTC,CASSIADYPQETQYF
TRBV3-1/TRBV3-2,TRBD1,TRBJ1-6,few,TGTGCCAGCAGCCCGAGGCCCGGGACAGGGGGCCCCTATAATTCACCCCTCCACTTT,CASSPRPGTGGPYNSPLHF
TRBV5-1,TRBD1,TRBJ1-2,.,TGCGCCAGCAGCGAGGGACAGGGATTTGAGTATGGCTACACCTTC,CASSEGQGFEYGYTF
TRBV12-3/TRBV12-4,.,TRBJ1-5,.,TGTGCCAGCAGTTTCGGGGTGGATCAGCCCCAGCATTTT,CASSFGVDQPQHF
TRBV6-6,.,TRBJ2-4,.,TGTGCCAGCAGTCTTAAACCCGCGACAGTAGCCAAAAACATTCAGTACTTC,CASSLKPATVAKNIQYF
TRBV7-3,TRBD2,TRBJ2-3,.,TGTGCCAGCAGCTTAACGATGGCGGGGGGGGGCACAGATACGCAGTATTTT,CASSLTMAGGGTDTQYF
TRBV3-1/TRBV3-2,.,TRBJ2-1,.,TGTGCCAGCAGCCAAGACGGAGAGCAGTTCTTC,CASSQDGEQFF
TRBV19,.,TRBJ1-1,few,TGTGCCAGTAGTCTGAAGGGAAACACTGAAGCTTTCTTT,CASSLKGNTEAFF
TRBV11-2,.,TRBJ1-3,.,TGTGCCAGCAGCCCCACAGGGAGCTCTGGAAACACCATATATTTT,CASSPTGSSGNTIYF
TRBV6-5,.,TRBJ2-2,few,TGTGCCAGCAGTTACTCCCAGGGTAGTAGCACCGGGGAGCTGTTTTTT,CASSYSQGSSTGELFF
TRBV30,.,TRBJ1-1,.,TGTGCCTGGAGTGTACACTTGGTATCCACTGAAGCTTTCTTT,CAWSVHLVSTEAFF
TRBV5-8,TRBD2,TRBJ2-3,.,TGTGCCAGTCCTACTAGCGGGGGCGCAGATACGCAGTATTTT,CASPTSGGADTQYF
TRBV28,.,TRBJ2-5,.,TGTGCCAGCAGTTCTTGGAAGACCCAGTACTTC,CASSSWKTQYF
TRBV18,.,TRBJ2-4,.,TGTGCCAGCTCACCTAACGGTGGGGGAGACATTCAGTACTTC,CASSPNGGGDIQYF
TRBV6-6,.,TRBJ2-4,.,TGTGCCAGCAGCCGGATTTCACAAAGCATTCAGTACTTC,CASSRISQSIQYF
TRBV24-1,.,TRBJ1-1,.,TGTGCCACCAGTAAAAACGGGGGGGCCACTGAAGCTTTCTTT,CATSKNGGATEAFF
TRBV25-1,TRBD1,TRBJ1-2,many,TGTGCCAGCAGGCCGGGACAGGGATCTGGAGGCTACACCTTC,CASRPGQGSGGYTF
TRBV24-1,TRBD1,TRBJ2-5,.,TGTGCCACCAGCGCCCCAGGGGGTCTTTTCGAAGAGACCCAGTACTTC,CATSAPGGLFEETQYF
TRBV18,.,TRBJ2-2,.,TGTGCCAGCAATCGGGGGGCCCCCGGGGAGCTGTTTTTT,CASNRGAPGELFF
TRBV6-5,.,TRBJ1-1,once,TGTGCCAGCAGGTTTTATCGGAACACTGAAGCTTTCTTT,CASRFYRNTEAFF
TRBV2,TRBD2,TRBJ2-5,.,TGTGCCAGCAGTGACTCGGGACTAGCGGGGGGGTGGGAGACCCAGTACTTC,CASSDSGLAGGWETQYF
TRBV5-6,TRBD1,TRBJ1-2,once,TGTGCCAGCAGCACCACAGGGGGGTCGTATGGCTACACCTTC,CASSTTGGSYGYTF
TRBV7-8,.,TRBJ1-2,.,TGTGCCAGCAGCTTATTGGGGTACTATGGCTACACCTTC,CASSLLGYYGYTF
TRBV2,TRBD2,TRBJ2-3,.,TGTGCCAGCAGGACTAGCGGGAACACAGATACGCAGTATTTT,CASRTSGNTDTQYF
TRBV3-1/TRBV3-2,.,TRBJ1-3,few,TGTGCCAGCAGCCAAGATTACGGGCATGCTGGAAACACCATATATTTT,CASSQDYGHAGNTIYF
TRBV9,.,TRBJ1-2,.,TGTGCCAGGAAGGGCTACACCTTC,CARKGYTF
TRBV4-1,.,TRBJ1-5,once,TGCGCCAGCAGCCAAGAAGGAACGAGGGGGTGGCAGCCCCAGCATTTT,CASSQEGTRGWQPQHF
TRBV3-1/TRBV3-2,.,TRBJ1-1,.,TGTGCCAGCAGCCAAATAGGGAACACTGAAGCTTTCTTT,CASSQIGNTEAFF
TRBV6-1,TRBD2,TRBJ2-3,.,TGTGCCAGCAGTGCGGGACTAGCGGGGGCCTCAGATACGCAGTATTTT,CASSAGLAGASDTQYF
TRBV29-1,.,TRBJ2-5,.,TGCAGCGTGAGACTAGTGGGGGAGACCCAGTACTTC,CSVRLVGETQYF
TRBV27,.,TRBJ1-5,.,TGTGCCAGCAAGAGGGCGTACAGTAGCAATCAGCCCCAGCATTTT,CASKRAYSSNQPQHF
TRBV11-2,TRBD2,TRBJ2-1,.,TGTGCCAGCAGCCCTAGCGGGGGACCCTACAATGAGCAGTTCTTC,CASSPSGGPYNEQFF
TRBV10-3,.,TRBJ2-3,.,TGTGCCATCAGTGAGGAGGGCAGCACAGATACGCAGTATTTT,CAISEEGSTDTQYF
TRBV9,.,TRBJ2-3,.,TGTGCCAGCAGCGTAGCGACCGGGCAGGGCGGCACAGATACGCAGTATTTT,CASSVATGQGGTDTQYF
TRBV6-5,.,TRBJ2-1,.,TGTGCCAGCAGTTGGCAAGCAGGGCTTGGCAATGAGCAGTTCTTC,CASSWQAGLGNEQFF
TRBV5-4,.,TRBJ2-1,.,TGTGCCAGCAGCGGGGTGAATGAGCAGTTCTTC,CASSGVNEQFF
TRBV12-3/TRBV12-4,.,TRBJ2-2,few,TGTGCCAGCAGTTCAGGGGACACCGGGGAGCTGTTTTTT,CASSSGDTGELFF
TRBV5-1,TRBD2,TRBJ2-3,.,TGCGCCAGCAGCTTTAGCGGGGGGGCAGATACGCAGTATTTT,CASSFSGGADTQYF
TRBV6-6,TRBD1,TRBJ1-5,.,TGTGCCAGCAGTCCTTTGGACAGGGGAATTAGCAATCAGCCCCAGCATTTT,CASSPLDRGISNQPQHF
TRBV5-1,.,TRBJ2-3,.,TGCGCCAGCAGCGACTTCTATAGGACATCTGATACGCAGTATTTT,CASSDFYRTSDTQYF
TRBV7-9,.,TRBJ1-1,.,TGTGCCAGCAGCTACGACGGGAAAGCGTTGAACACTGAAGCTTTCTTT,CASSYDGKALNTEAFF
TRBV2,.,TRBJ1-5,few,TGTGCCAGCAGTGTCAAGGGCCAGAATCAGCCCCAGCATTTT,CASSVKGQNQPQHF
TRBV28,TRBD2,TRBJ2-2,.,TGTGCCAGCGCCAAGGGGAGGGTGGGCACCGGGGAGCTGTTTTTT,CASAKGRVGTGELFF